Below are 22 T cell receptor beta chains sequenced from a single sample in a study of T cells in localized non-small cell lung cancer. Profiling relied on immunoSEQ multiplex PCR, and the TCRdb table lists in-frame clones only, not all of them. The repertoire includes about 41,000 clones, 65% to 90% of them detected once, and 6.5% to 10% sits in the top ten. Sequenced material: PBMCs, taken before any cancer treatment. These TCRs come from a man between 40 and 70 years old with stage II lung adenocarcinoma.

The rearrangement links TRBV7-8 to TRBJ2-3; D is perhaps TRBD2 (6 bases). The CDR3 is made up of 14 amino acids. CDR1 and CDR2 (germline): SGHVS, FQNEAQ. V was clipped by 8 bases and J by 2 bases, with 14 bases between them. The chain's CDR3 is CASAEDYYTDTQYF. The DNA of the CDR3 is TGTGCCAGCGCGGAGGACTACTACACAGATACGCAGTATTTT.

This chain links TRBV4-1 with TRBJ1-4; D gene ambiguous. Germline V CDR1 and CDR2: MGHRA, YSYEKL. Deletions cut 2 bases from V and 8 bases from J, with 9 bases between. The CDR3 has 13 amino acids. The CDR3 DNA reads TGCGCCAGCAGCCAATGGTTTCGGGAAAAACTGTTTTTT. Amino acids: CASSQWFREKLFF.

This rearrangement joins TRBV4-1 to TRBJ2-7, with D uncertain. The CDR3 spans 13 residues. Trimming took 2 bases from V and 5 from J, leaving 10 bases between them. Germline CDR1 and CDR2: MGHRA and YSYEKL. CDR3 amino acids: CASSQRPADEQYF. The CDR3 bases are TGCGCCAGCAGCCAACGTCCGGCGGACGAGCAGTACTTC.

This chain connects TRBV5-8 to TRBJ2-6; perhaps TRBD2 as D (6 bases). The germline V and J ends were trimmed by 4 bases and 1 base, with 9 bases remaining between them. CDR1 SGHTS and CDR2 YDEGEE come from the germline V gene. The length of the CDR3 is 15 residues. CDR3 sequence: CASSTGVSGANVLTF. CDR3 nucleotide sequence: TGTGCCAGCAGCACGGGGGTATCTGGGGCCAACGTCCTGACTTTC.

V is TRBV5-1 and J is TRBJ2-1; maybe TRBD1 (6 bases). This CDR3 region has 14 residues. V was clipped by 4 bases and J by 9 bases, with 17 bases between them. Germline V lookup: CDR1 SGHRS, CDR2 YFSETQ. CDR3 bases: TGCGCCAGCAGCCTAGACAGGAAACGGGGTGAGCAGTTCTTC. It yields the protein CASSLDRKRGEQFF.

This clone was picked up one time. The chain carries TRBV19 and TRBJ2-6; D remains unclear. This CDR3 has 14 amino acids. Germline V gene sequence: CDR1 LNHDA, CDR2 SQIVND (reference sequence). V lost 5 bases and J 0 bases, leaving 5 bases between the germline ends. CDR3 protein: CASSFTSGANVLTF. The CDR3 bases are TGTGCCAGTAGTTTTACCTCTGGGGCCAACGTCCTGACTTTC.

V is TRBV28 and J is TRBJ2-1, with 15 nucleotides matching TRBD2. CDR1 and CDR2 (germline): MDHEN, SYDVKM. There are 19 residues in the CDR3. The ends lost 4 bases at V and 2 bases at J; junction bases unmatched: 9. The CDR3 DNA is TGTGCCAGCAGTTCCTCCGGGACTAGCGGGAGGCGCACCTACAATGAGCAGTTCTTC. As protein: CASSSSGTSGRRTYNEQFF. Drawing the rest from reference TRBV28 and TRBJ2-1, the complete variable domain is DVKVTQSSRYLVKRTGEKVFLECVQDMDHENMFWYRQDPGLGLRLIYFSYDVKMKEKGDIPEGYSVSREKKERFSLILESASTNQTSMYLCASSSSGTSGRRTYNEQFFGPGTRLTVL.

The V and J genes are TRBV7-9 and TRBJ2-7; D ambiguous. The CDR3 runs to 15 residues. From germline, CDR1 is SEHNR and CDR2 FQNEAQ (reference sequence). V lost 5 bases and J 3 bases, leaving 17 bases between the germline ends. CDR3 protein: CASSHERRTFYEQYF. In nucleotides, the CDR3 is TGTGCCAGCAGCCACGAACGGCGGACCTTCTACGAGCAGTACTTC.

The chain has TRBV6-9 and TRBJ2-2, with unresolved D. This CDR3 is 12 amino acids long. CDR1 and CDR2 from the germline V gene are MNHGY and SVAAGI. Between the trimmed V and J ends, which lost 8 bases and 5 bases, there was a span of 9 bases. DNA for the CDR3: TGTGCCAGCGCCCGGATGACCGGGGAGCTGTTTTTT. This gives the protein CASARMTGELFF.

The chain recombines TRBV30 with TRBJ2-1, with 7 bases matching TRBD2. CDR3 length: 14 amino acids. Germline CDR1 reads GTSNPN; CDR2 reads SVGIG (reference sequence). Trimming at V came to 3 bases and at J to 1 base, leaving 3 bases not matched to a gene. DNA for the CDR3: TGTGCCTGGAGGTTTAGCGGGTCCTACAATGAGCAGTTCTTC. Translating gives CAWRFSGSYNEQFF.

The chain recombines TRBV5-1 with TRBJ2-5; 7 nucleotides line up with TRBD1. The CDR3 length is 14 residues. The V segment lost 4 bases and the J segment 10 bases; nucleotides outside the gene matches: 13. The germline gives CDR1 SGHRS, CDR2 YFSETQ. Written as DNA, the CDR3 is TGCGCCAGCAGCCTCAGACAGGGATCGAGCGACCAGTACTTC. It yields the protein CASSLRQGSSDQYF.

The chain combines TRBV6-6 with TRBJ2-5; the D gene is possibly TRBD1 (6 bases). V lost 6 bases, J lost 1 base, and 15 bases lay in between. CDR3 length: 15 amino acids. Germline V lookup: CDR1 MNHNY, CDR2 SVGAGI (reference sequence). CDR3 DNA sequence: TGTGCCAGCAGCCCCACCCACAGGGTCCAAGAGACCCAGTACTTC. Residues: CASSPTHRVQETQYF.

The V call is TRBV4-2, the J call TRBJ2-6; 9 bases are a match to TRBD2. After removal of 4 bases from V and 0 bases from J, the junction contained 10 bases not matched to a gene. The germline V gene encodes CDR1 LGHNA and CDR2 YNFKEQ. The CDR3 is made up of 19 amino acids. CDR3 bases: TGTGCCAGCAGCCCCGGCGGGGGGGGTAAAGACTCTGGGGCCAACGTCCTGACTTTC. As protein: CASSPGGGGKDSGANVLTF.

The genes are TRBV7-8 and TRBJ1-1; 8 bases are shared with TRBD1. V trimming: 4 bases; J trimming: 4 bases; junction bases outside the gene matches: 5. The CDR3 covers 14 residues. CDR1 SGHVS and CDR2 FQNEAQ come from the germline V gene. The CDR3 spells CASSSYRGTTEAFF. The CDR3 coding sequence is TGTGCCAGCAGCTCTTACAGGGGGACCACTGAAGCTTTCTTT.

The CDR3 region has the DNA TGTGCCAGCAGCTTTGGGGGGGTCGGGGGGACCCAGTACTTC. This codes for CASSFGGVGGTQYF. The chain has TRBV11-2 and TRBJ2-5; 7 bases fit TRBD2. CDR1 is SGHAT and CDR2 is FQNNGV in the germline V gene. The CDR3 length is 14 residues. Trimming at V came to 3 bases and at J to 7 bases, leaving 8 bases not matched to a gene.

The chain links TRBV7-9 to TRBJ1-4; 10 bases map to TRBD1. CDR1 and CDR2 (germline): SEHNR, FQNEAQ (reference sequence). The CDR3 consists of 14 residues. V shed 4 bases and J 8 bases; nucleotides not matched to a gene: 4. CDR3 bases: TGTGCCAGCAGCTATGACAGGGGGCGGGAAAAACTGTTTTTT. Its translation: CASSYDRGREKLFF.

The rearrangement uses TRBV6-1 and TRBJ2-6, with D unclear. Germline V lookup: CDR1 MNHNS, CDR2 SASEGT. The V and J ends lost 10 bases and 1 base respectively, with 14 bases between them. The CDR3 is 15 amino acids. As DNA, the CDR3 is TGTGCCAACGCCCCGCAGAGTTCTGGGGCCAACGTCCTGACTTTC. It is translated as CANAPQSSGANVLTF.

The chain's CDR3 is CASSSGAISGTEAFF. The CDR3, as DNA: TGCGCCAGCAGTTCAGGGGCGATATCTGGTACTGAAGCTTTCTTT. The chain couples TRBV5-1 to TRBJ1-1, with D possibly being TRBD1 (6 bases). V was shortened by 5 bases and J by 5 bases, with 19 bases between the two germline ends. CDR1 is SGHRS, CDR2 YFSETQ, per germline. CDR3 length: 15 residues.

The chain recombines TRBV7-2 with TRBJ2-3; D is possibly TRBD1 (7 bases). V was clipped by 6 bases and J by 1 base, with 14 bases between them. This CDR3 has 15 amino acids. Per the germline V gene, CDR1 is SGHTA and CDR2 is FQGNSA. The chain's CDR3 is CASRSQGGRTDTQYF. The CDR3, as DNA: TGTGCCAGCAGGTCCCAGGGGGGCCGCACAGATACGCAGTATTTT.

The chain has TRBV7-8 and TRBJ1-4; a weak D match, TRBD1 (5 bases). The CDR3 totals 20 residues. V lost 2 bases, J lost 0 bases, and 22 bases lay in between. Per the germline V gene, CDR1 is SGHVS and CDR2 is FQNEAQ. For the CDR3, the DNA is TGTGCCAGCAGCTTATTGGCTATTCCTGTTACGGGGGCAACTAATGAAAAACTGTTTTTT. Protein: CASSLLAIPVTGATNEKLFF.

This chain uses TRBV5-1 with TRBJ2-1; 11 nucleotides line up with TRBD2. Germline CDR1 is SGHRS and CDR2 is YFSETQ. The V and J ends lost 5 bases and 4 bases, in that order; junction bases with no gene match: 8. This CDR3 has 16 residues. CDR3 DNA sequence: TGCGCCAGCAGGGGTAGCGGGAGGGCCGCGTACAATGAGCAGTTCTTC. Translating it yields CASRGSGRAAYNEQFF.

The V and J genes are TRBV15 and TRBJ2-5; 7 nucleotides align to TRBD1. Germline values: CDR1 LNHNV, CDR2 YYDKDF (reference sequence). V shed 5 bases and J 5 bases; nucleotides not matched to a gene: 8. This CDR3 is built from 14 residues. CDR3 residues: CATSGRDRRETQYF. CDR3 DNA: TGTGCCACCAGCGGCCGGGACAGACGGGAGACCCAGTACTTC.